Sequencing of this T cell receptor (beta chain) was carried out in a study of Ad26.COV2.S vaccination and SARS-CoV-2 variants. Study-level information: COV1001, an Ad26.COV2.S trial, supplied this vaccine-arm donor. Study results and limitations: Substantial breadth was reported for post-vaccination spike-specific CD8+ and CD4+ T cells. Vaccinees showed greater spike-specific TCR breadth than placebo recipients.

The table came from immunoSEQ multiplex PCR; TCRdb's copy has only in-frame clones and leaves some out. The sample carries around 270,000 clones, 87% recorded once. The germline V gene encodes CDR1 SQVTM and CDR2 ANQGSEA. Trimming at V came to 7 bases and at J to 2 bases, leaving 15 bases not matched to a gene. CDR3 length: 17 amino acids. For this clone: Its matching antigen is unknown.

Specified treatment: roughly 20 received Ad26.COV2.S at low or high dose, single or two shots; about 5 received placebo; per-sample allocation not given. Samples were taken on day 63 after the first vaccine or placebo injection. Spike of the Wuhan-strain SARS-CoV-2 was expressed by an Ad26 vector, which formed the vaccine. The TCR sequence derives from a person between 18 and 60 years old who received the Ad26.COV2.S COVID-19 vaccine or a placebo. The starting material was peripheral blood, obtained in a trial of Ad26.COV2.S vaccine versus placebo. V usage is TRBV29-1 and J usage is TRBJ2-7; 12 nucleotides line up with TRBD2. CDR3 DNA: TGCAGCGCTGGGGACTTACTAGCGGGAGGCCATACCTACGAGCAGTACGTC. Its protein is CSAGDLLAGGHTYEQYV.